The clone carrying this T cell receptor (beta chain) was picked up a small number of times. Its target is unknown. This PCR relied on a set of 60 Vbeta primers and 13 Jbeta primers. The table came from immunoSEQ multiplex PCR; TCRdb's copy has only in-frame clones and leaves some out. There are about 250,000 clones in the sample; over 70% occur only once, and around 0.33% lies in the top ten. The data belong to a study of cytomegalovirus exposure and HLA in healthy donors. The CDR3 runs to 14 residues. Deletions cut 4 bases from V and 2 bases from J, with 12 bases between. Per the germline V gene, CDR1 is PRHDT and CDR2 is FYEKMQ (reference sequence). General study points: A few chains linked to CMV were shown in vitro to be specific for CMV antigens. The authors listed 150 to 200 TCR beta chains as cytomegalovirus-associated.

The material sequenced was PBMCs. This TCR derives from a girl aged 2 to 10 in good health and CMV-seronegative. This rearrangement joins TRBV13 to TRBJ2-7; D is perhaps TRBD2 (5 bases). In DNA form, the CDR3 reads TGTGCCAGCAGCTCCGAGCGGAGAACCTACGAGCAGTACTTC. It specifies CASSSERRTYEQYF.